This T cell receptor beta chain stems from a study of CD8 T cells in ankylosing spondylitis. Study conclusions and caveats: Clones linked with disease were CD8+ and fairly uncommon in the peripheral blood. Reportedly, matched ankylosing spondylitis synovial fluid was significantly enriched for disease-linked clones. What seemed typical of ankylosing spondylitis blood was a TCR beta motif built from about 8 highly homologous variants.

Making the TCR beta libraries involved quantitative 5'-RACE with molecular barcodes. Via MiXCR, TCRdb re-called the 5' RACE reads, giving one row per CDR3 protein. The sample holds around 250,000 distinct CDR3 sequences, roughly a tenth seen once. Worth noting for this clonotype: Its antigen is as yet unknown. A clone one base away is much larger, so this may be a read error. It is likely a read error, because the conserved phenylalanine at the end of the CDR3 is missing.

What was sequenced was blood, either unsorted or a sorted T cell fraction (not recorded which). The TCR was taken from a male donor with ankylosing spondylitis or in good health (not recorded which).

The CDR3 sequence: CASSSSPPSGRATYEQYL. The DNA for the CDR3 is TGCGCCAGCAGCTCATCTCCGCCTAGCGGGAGAGCTACCTACGAGCAGTACCTC. The chain recombines TRBV5-1 with TRBJ2-7; 10 nucleotides align to TRBD2. The germline CDR1 and CDR2 sequences are SGHRS and YFSETQ. Trimming cost V 3 bases and J 2 bases; bases outside gene matches: 14. CDR3 length: 18 amino acids.